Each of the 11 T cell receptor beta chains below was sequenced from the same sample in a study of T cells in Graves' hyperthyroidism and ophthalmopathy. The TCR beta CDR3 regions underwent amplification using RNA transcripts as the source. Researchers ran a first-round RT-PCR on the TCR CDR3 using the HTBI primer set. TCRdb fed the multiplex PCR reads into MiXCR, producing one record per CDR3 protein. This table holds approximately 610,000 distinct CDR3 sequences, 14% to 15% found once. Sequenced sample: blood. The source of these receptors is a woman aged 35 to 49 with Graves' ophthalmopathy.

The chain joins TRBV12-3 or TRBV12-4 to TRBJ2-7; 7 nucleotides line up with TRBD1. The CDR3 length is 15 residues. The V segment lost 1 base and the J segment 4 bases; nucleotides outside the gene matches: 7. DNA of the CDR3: TGTGCCAGCAGTTTAGAAGGGACAGTGGGATACGAGCAGTACTTC. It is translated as CASSLEGTVGYEQYF.

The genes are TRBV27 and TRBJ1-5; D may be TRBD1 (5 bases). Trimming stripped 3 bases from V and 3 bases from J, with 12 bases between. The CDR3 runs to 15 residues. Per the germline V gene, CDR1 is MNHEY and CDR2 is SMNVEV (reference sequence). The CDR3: CASSLGRAINQPQHF. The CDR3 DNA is TGTGCCAGCAGTTTGGGCAGGGCGATCAATCAGCCCCAGCATTTT.

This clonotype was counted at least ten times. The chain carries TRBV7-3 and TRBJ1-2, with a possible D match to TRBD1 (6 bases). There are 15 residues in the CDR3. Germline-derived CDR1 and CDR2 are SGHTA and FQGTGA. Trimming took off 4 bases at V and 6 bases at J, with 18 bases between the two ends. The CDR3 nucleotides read TGTGCCAGCAGCTCATTTGGGGGGGCATCGGATGGCTACACCTTC. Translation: CASSSFGGASDGYTF.

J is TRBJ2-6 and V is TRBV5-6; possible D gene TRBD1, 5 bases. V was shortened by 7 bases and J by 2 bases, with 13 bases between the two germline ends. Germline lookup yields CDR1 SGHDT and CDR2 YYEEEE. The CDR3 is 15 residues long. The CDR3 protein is CASGRQTPGANVLTF. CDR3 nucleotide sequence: TGTGCCAGCGGAAGACAGACTCCTGGGGCCAACGTCCTGACTTTC.

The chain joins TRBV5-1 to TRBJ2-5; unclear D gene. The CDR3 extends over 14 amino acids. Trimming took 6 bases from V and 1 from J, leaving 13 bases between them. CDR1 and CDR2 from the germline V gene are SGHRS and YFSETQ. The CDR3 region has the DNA TGCGCCAGCAAGATCCTCGACTTCCAAGAGACCCAGTACTTC. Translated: CASKILDFQETQYF. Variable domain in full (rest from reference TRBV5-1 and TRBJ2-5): KAGVTQTPRYLIKTRGQQVTLSCSPISGHRSVSWYQQTPGQGLQFLFEYFSETQRNKGNFPGRFSGRQFSNSRSEMNVSTLELGDSALYLCASKILDFQETQYFGPGTRLLVL.

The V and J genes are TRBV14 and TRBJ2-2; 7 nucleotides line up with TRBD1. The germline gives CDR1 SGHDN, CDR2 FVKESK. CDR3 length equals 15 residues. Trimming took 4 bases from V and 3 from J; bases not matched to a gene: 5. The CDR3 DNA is TGTGCCAGCAGCCGCCGACAGGGCTACACCGGGGAGCTGTTTTTT. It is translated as CASSRRQGYTGELFF.

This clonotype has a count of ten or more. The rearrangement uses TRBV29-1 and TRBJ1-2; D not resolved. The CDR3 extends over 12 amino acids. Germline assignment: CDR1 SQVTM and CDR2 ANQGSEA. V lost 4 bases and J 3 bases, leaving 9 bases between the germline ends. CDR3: CSVVKGDYGYTF. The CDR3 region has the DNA TGCAGCGTTGTGAAGGGAGACTATGGCTACACCTTC. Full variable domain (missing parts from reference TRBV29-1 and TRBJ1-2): SAVISQKPSRDICQRGTSLTIQCQVDSQVTMMFWYRQQPGQSLTLIATANQGSEATYESGFVIDKFPISRPNLTFSTLTVSNMSPEDSSIYLCSVVKGDYGYTFGSGTRLTVV.

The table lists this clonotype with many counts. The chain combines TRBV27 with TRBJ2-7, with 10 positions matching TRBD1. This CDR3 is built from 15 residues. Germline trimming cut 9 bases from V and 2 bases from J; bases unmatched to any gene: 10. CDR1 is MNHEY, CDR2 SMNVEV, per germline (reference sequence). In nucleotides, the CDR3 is TGTGCCAGGCGAGTTTCGGGACAGGGGACCTACGAGCAGTACTTC. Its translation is CARRVSGQGTYEQYF.

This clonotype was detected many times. In nucleotides, the CDR3 is TGTGCCAGCAGTTTAGCAGGGTCTGGAAACACCATATATTTT. Protein sequence: CASSLAGSGNTIYF. The V gene is TRBV27, the J gene TRBJ1-3, with a possible D match to TRBD1 (5 bases). With 2 bases removed from V and 1 base from J, the gap between germline ends came to 6 bases. The CDR3 spans 14 residues. Germline V lookup: CDR1 MNHEY, CDR2 SMNVEV (reference sequence).

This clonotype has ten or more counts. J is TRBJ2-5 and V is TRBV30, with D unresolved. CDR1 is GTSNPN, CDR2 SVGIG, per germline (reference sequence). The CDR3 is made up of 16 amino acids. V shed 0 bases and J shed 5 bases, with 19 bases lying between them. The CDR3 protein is CAWSVGSYRPSETQYF. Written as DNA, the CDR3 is TGTGCCTGGAGTGTGGGCAGCTACAGACCTTCGGAGACCCAGTACTTC. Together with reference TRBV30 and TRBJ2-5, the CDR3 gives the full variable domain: SQTIHQWPATLVQPVGSPLSLECTVEGTSNPNLYWYRQAAGRGLQLLFYSVGIGQISSEVPQNLSASRPQDRQFILSSKKLLLSDSGFYLCAWSVGSYRPSETQYFGPGTRLLVL.

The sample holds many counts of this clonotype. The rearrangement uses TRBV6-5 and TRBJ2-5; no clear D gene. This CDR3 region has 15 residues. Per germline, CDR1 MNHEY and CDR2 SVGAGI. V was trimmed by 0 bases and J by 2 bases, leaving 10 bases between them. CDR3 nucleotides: TGTGCCAGCAGTTACTCGGGTGGTCGTCAAGAGACCCAGTACTTC. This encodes CASSYSGGRQETQYF.